This T cell receptor beta chain was identified in a study of T-cell reconstitution after alpha-beta-depleted transplantation in children. This clonotype appeared a few times. V lost 3 bases and J lost 0; bases outside the gene matches: 6. Germline CDR1 SGHTA, CDR2 FQGNSA. This CDR3 contains 17 residues. For TCRbeta, the library was prepared with unique molecular identifiers. TCRdb fed the PCR reads into MiXCR, producing one record per CDR3 protein. Of approximately 130,000 distinct CDR3 sequences listed, 9.7% are singletons. This TCR was recovered from a girl under two years old who had a stem cell transplant for combined immunodeficiency, so the T cells may come from the graft donor. The chain uses TRBV7-2 and TRBJ2-1, with 9 bases aligning to TRBD2. This material consisted of PBMCs, mostly from graft donor cells, taken 180 days after TCRalphabeta/CD19-depleted stem cell transplant. The CDR3 DNA sequence: TGTGCCAGCAGCTTCCTAGCGGGAACAAGCTCCTACAATGAGCAGTTCTTC. It encodes CASSFLAGTSSYNEQFF.